The clone carrying this T cell receptor beta chain has only a few counts. Its matching antigen is unknown. This CDR3 contains 17 residues. Germline V gene data show CDR1 as SGDLS and CDR2 as YYNGEE. V lost 0 bases to trimming and J lost 1 base, with 13 bases between them. This entry comes from a study of beta chain features in type 1 diabetes. TCRB transcripts that were expressed got sequenced, as all of the isolated RNA had been reverse transcribed. The repertoire was sequenced with immunoSEQ multiplex PCR; TCRdb's copy has only in-frame clones and lacks some. The sample lists around 97,000 clones, 28% occurring once. Regarding the study as a whole: In all four CD4+ subsets, TCRB CDR3 length was significantly, moderately reduced in type 1 diabetes.

The rearrangement joins TRBV9 to TRBJ2-2, with D perhaps TRBD2 (6 bases). The TCR originated in a woman aged 18-29 years with type 1 diabetes. Material for sequencing was central memory CD4+ T cells from blood. The CDR3 is CASSVGVGGVNTGELFF. Here the CDR3 DNA reads TGTGCCAGCAGCGTAGGGGTGGGCGGGGTGAACACCGGGGAGCTGTTTTTT.